A single sample is the source of the 26 T cell receptor beta chains below, sequenced in a study of cytomegalovirus exposure and HLA in healthy donors (dated by TCRdb to the late 2010s). The library relied on the immunoSEQ multiplex PCR assay. For the multiplex PCR, a mixture combining 60 forward primers for TCR Vbeta segments and 13 reverse primers for TCR Jbeta segments was used. TCRdb stores this immuneACCESS table with in-frame sequences only. Part of the clones is absent; in the studies checked, under half of the shortfall reflects unresolved V genes, and no reason is known for the rest. The sample yields some 170,000 clones; roughly 76% were counted once. The ten largest clones capture just under 5% of the sample. Sequenced sample: PBMCs. Every receptor here comes from a woman between 18 and 30 years old in good health and CMV-seropositive.

The chain joins TRBV20-1 to TRBJ2-5; 9 bases fit TRBD1. The CDR3 contains 11 residues. Germline V gene data show CDR1 as DFQATT and CDR2 as SNEGSKA (reference sequence). The CDR3 here is CTIQGAETQYF. CDR3 bases: TGCACTATACAGGGGGCGGAGACCCAGTACTTC.

This chain joins TRBV5-1 and TRBJ2-2; a possible D gene is TRBD1 (6 bases). CDR1 is SGHRS, CDR2 YFSETQ, per germline. Trimming pared 5 bases from V and 0 bases from J, leaving 8 bases between. The CDR3 runs to 14 residues. As DNA, the CDR3 is TGCGCCAGCAGGCAGGGGCCGAACACCGGGGAGCTGTTTTTT. Residues: CASRQGPNTGELFF.

The rearrangement joins TRBV18 to TRBJ2-3; D may be TRBD1 (5 bases). Between the trimmed V and J ends, which lost 2 bases and 2 bases, there was a span of 20 bases. The CDR3 has 18 amino acids. Germline V CDR1 and CDR2: KGHSH, LQKENI. The CDR3, as DNA: TGTGCCAGCTCACCAGTGACCCTAGGACACACTTTCACAGATACGCAGTATTTT. Translation gives CASSPVTLGHTFTDTQYF.

The chain carries TRBV7-8 and TRBJ2-2; TRBD1 aligns across 9 bases. Germline CDR1 reads SGHVS; CDR2 reads FQNEAQ. The V and J ends lost 2 bases and 7 bases, in that order; junction bases with no gene match: 8. The CDR3 is made up of 16 amino acids. The CDR3 region has the DNA TGTGCCAGCAGCTTAAAGAGGGACAGGGTATACGGGGAGCTGTTTTTT. Its translation: CASSLKRDRVYGELFF.

The V call is TRBV4-1, the J call TRBJ1-1, with D possibly TRBD1 on 6 matching bases. V dropped 7 bases and J dropped 1 base, with 16 bases sitting between them. CDR1 is MGHRA, CDR2 YSYEKL, per germline. This CDR3 region has 15 residues. This CDR3 reads CASTGTRARNTEAFF. CDR3 DNA: TGCGCCAGCACCGGGACAAGGGCCAGGAACACTGAAGCTTTCTTT.

J is TRBJ1-4 and V is TRBV28; TRBD1 aligns across 8 bases. CDR1 is MDHEN and CDR2 is SYDVKM in the germline V gene. Unmatched junction bases numbered 5, after V lost 5 bases and J lost 6 bases. There are 14 residues in the CDR3. As DNA, the CDR3 is TGTGCCAGCAGTCTGACAGGGGCCGATGAAAAACTGTTTTTT. Its translation: CASSLTGADEKLFF.

The chain employs TRBV27 and TRBJ1-5, with a weak D call TRBD1 (6 bases). Germline CDR1 and CDR2: MNHEY and SMNVEV (reference sequence). V was shortened by 3 bases and J by 1 base, with 10 bases between the two germline ends. There are 15 residues in the CDR3. In nucleotides, the CDR3 is TGTGCCAGCAGTTTGGGAAGGGGGAGCAATCAGCCCCAGCATTTT. Encoded protein: CASSLGRGSNQPQHF.

This chain links TRBV5-4 with TRBJ2-7, with 9 bases that match TRBD1. Looked up from germline, CDR1 is SGHNT and CDR2 is YYREEE (reference sequence). CDR3 size: 16 residues. J lost 12 bases, V lost 4 bases, and 20 bases had no gene match. Written as DNA, the CDR3 is TGTGCCAGCAGCCCGTATCGACAGGGGGTCGACCCCAGGGGGTACTTC. It translates to CASSPYRQGVDPRGYF.

This chain joins TRBV14 and TRBJ1-3; 10 bases are a match to TRBD1. The CDR3 is 17 amino acids. V gave up 0 bases and J gave up 3 bases; unmatched junction bases: 5. CDR1 and CDR2 (germline): SGHDN, FVKESK. The CDR3 region has the DNA TGTGCCAGCAGCCAAGATCGAGGACAGGGGGATGGAAACACCATATATTTT. It codes for CASSQDRGQGDGNTIYF.

This clone was seen a handful of times. The chain joins TRBV6-5 to TRBJ2-5; 9 bases match TRBD1. The germline V gene has CDR1 MNHEY and CDR2 SVGAGI. V was pared by 5 bases and J by 7 bases, with 8 bases of the junction left unmatched. This CDR3 has 14 residues. CDR3 protein: CASSTDRGHGTQYF. In nucleotides, the CDR3 is TGTGCCAGCAGTACGGACAGGGGCCATGGGACCCAGTACTTC.

This chain connects TRBV7-9 to TRBJ1-2; the match to TRBD1 covers 8 bases. V lost 2 bases, J lost 3 bases, and 17 bases stayed unmatched. CDR1 SEHNR and CDR2 FQNEAQ come from the germline V gene (reference sequence). This CDR3 is 19 amino acids long. The CDR3 reads CASSLNFVTGVLEHYGYTF. In DNA form, the CDR3 reads TGTGCCAGCAGCTTAAATTTTGTGACAGGGGTTTTAGAGCACTATGGCTACACCTTC.

CDR3 coding DNA: TGTGCCAGCAGTCCCGGGTGGCGGACCTACGAGCAGTACTTC. Translating gives CASSPGWRTYEQYF. J is TRBJ2-7 and V is TRBV6-5; D is unresolved. Trimming took 5 bases from V and 2 from J, leaving 13 bases between them. CDR3 length equals 14 residues. Germline-derived CDR1 and CDR2 are MNHEY and SVGAGI.

A word on this clone: Other DNA sequences in the sample encode the same CDR3. V usage is TRBV18 and J usage is TRBJ2-7, with D hard to call. This CDR3 contains 13 residues. The germline gives CDR1 KGHSH, CDR2 LQKENI. V was pared by 3 bases and J by 2 bases, with 8 bases between. The CDR3 sequence: CASSPAQAYEQYF. The CDR3 DNA follows: TGTGCCAGCTCACCCGCCCAGGCCTACGAGCAGTACTTC.

This rearrangement joins TRBV11-1 to TRBJ2-5; 9 nucleotides match TRBD1. The length of the CDR3 is 17 residues. With V trimmed by 5 bases and J by 5 bases, 15 bases remained unmatched. Germline CDR1 is SGHAT and CDR2 is FQDESV (reference sequence). The CDR3 spells CASSDATGTGMRETQYF. The CDR3 coding sequence is TGTGCCAGCAGCGACGCCACCGGGACAGGGATGAGGGAGACCCAGTACTTC.

This chain links TRBV5-4 with TRBJ2-5; D gene unclear. The closer fit of TRBJ2-7 to the DNA end suggests the J call may be wrong. Germline-derived CDR1 and CDR2 are SGHNT and YYREEE (reference sequence). The CDR3 extends over 10 amino acids. In DNA, the CDR3 is TGTGCCACACCAAACTACGAGCAGTACTTC. Protein product: CATPNYEQYF.

The V gene is TRBV5-6, the J gene TRBJ2-7, with 7 bases fitting TRBD1. This CDR3 is 14 amino acids long. Losses at the gene ends were 4 bases for V and 4 bases for J; bases not matched to a gene: 8. Germline CDR1 SGHDT, CDR2 YYEEEE. CDR3 coding DNA: TGTGCCAGCAGCCCAGACAGGGCGGCATACGAGCAGTACTTC. This gives the protein CASSPDRAAYEQYF.

The chain links TRBV29-1 to TRBJ1-1; 7 positions agree with TRBD1. The CDR3 length is 11 residues. Per germline, CDR1 SQVTM and CDR2 ANQGSEA. J was trimmed by 5 bases and V by 4 bases; bases with no gene match: 1. This chain's CDR3 is CSVARGTEAFF. Here the CDR3 DNA reads TGCAGCGTTGCCAGGGGGACTGAAGCTTTCTTT.

This clone was picked up one time. This chain links TRBV5-6 with TRBJ1-6; D is uncertain. The CDR3 covers 12 residues. CDR1 is SGHDT, CDR2 YYEEEE, per germline. Trimming removed 1 base at V and 15 bases at J, with 11 bases between. CDR3 protein: CASSLRDGDLHF. CDR3 DNA: TGTGCCAGCAGCTTGAGAGACGGGGACCTCCACTTT.

V gene TRBV7-6 combines with J gene TRBJ2-1, with 8 bases aligning to TRBD1. The CDR3 runs to 16 residues. Trimming cost V 0 bases and J 2 bases; bases outside gene matches: 3. CDR1 is SGHVS, CDR2 FNYEAQ, per germline. Written as DNA, the CDR3 is TGTGCCAGCAGCTTAGCCTTGACAGGGGCCTACAATGAGCAGTTCTTC. Translation gives CASSLALTGAYNEQFF.

This chain joins TRBV7-2 and TRBJ2-2; 8 bases match TRBD2. The CDR3 length is 16 residues. The V segment lost 8 bases and the J segment 3 bases; nucleotides outside the gene matches: 11. The V gene's germline CDR1 is SGHTA and CDR2 FQGNSA. The CDR3 DNA follows: TGTGCCAGCGCCTCTGGCGGGGGGTGGGACACCGGGGAGCTGTTTTTT. Translating it yields CASASGGGWDTGELFF.

In the case of this clone: The missing conserved phenylalanine or tryptophan at the end of this CDR3 makes a read error likely. The chain joins TRBV5-1 to TRBJ2-7, with a weak D call TRBD2 (5 bases). Germline V gives CDR1 SGHRS, CDR2 YFSETQ. Trimming removed 1 base at V and 3 bases at J, with 20 bases between. This CDR3 has 17 residues. In nucleotides, the CDR3 is TGCGCCAGCAGCTTGAGGCCGCCTCGGGGTTCGCACTACGAGCAGTACCTC. Encoded protein: CASSLRPPRGSHYEQYL.

This chain joins TRBV7-2 and TRBJ1-5; 7 bases are shared with TRBD1. Germline assignment: CDR1 SGHTA and CDR2 FQGNSA. The CDR3 totals 15 residues. V lost 3 bases and J lost 7; bases outside the gene matches: 9. This CDR3 is CASSFQGGSMQPQHF. CDR3 in DNA: TGTGCCAGCAGCTTTCAGGGGGGAAGTATGCAGCCCCAGCATTTT.

The rearrangement uses TRBV5-6 and TRBJ1-4, with 8 positions matching TRBD1. J was trimmed by 6 bases and V by 5 bases; bases with no gene match: 6. The CDR3 sequence is 14 residues long. Germline V CDR1 and CDR2: SGHDT, YYEEEE. The chain's CDR3 is CASRRDRPDEKLFF. Here the CDR3 DNA reads TGTGCCAGCAGACGGGACAGGCCGGATGAAAAACTGTTTTTT.

This clone has just one count. This chain links TRBV5-6 with TRBJ2-7, with 7 nucleotides matching TRBD2. The V gene's germline CDR1 is SGHDT and CDR2 YYEEEE. Germline trimming cut 0 bases from V and 2 bases from J; bases unmatched to any gene: 11. There are 17 residues in the CDR3. The CDR3 DNA sequence: TGTGCCAGCAGCTTGGGGGGGGGTCCAACCCGGGCCTACGAGCAGTACTTC. Encoded protein: CASSLGGGPTRAYEQYF.

The V and J genes are TRBV25-1 and TRBJ2-1; 10 bases align to TRBD1. This CDR3 is built from 16 residues. After removal of 5 bases from V and 2 bases from J, the junction contained 6 bases not matched to a gene. The V gene's germline CDR1 is MGHDK and CDR2 SYGVNS. The DNA for the CDR3 is TGTGCCAGCAGTAGAGTGGGGACAGGGGCCTACAATGAGCAGTTCTTC. As protein: CASSRVGTGAYNEQFF. Full variable domain (rest looked up from reference TRBV25-1 and TRBJ2-1): EADIYQTPRYLVIGTGKKITLECSQTMGHDKMYWYQQDPGMELHLIHYSYGVNSTEKGDLSSESTVSRIRTEHFPLTLESARPSHTSQYLCASSRVGTGAYNEQFFGPGTRLTVL.

The chain combines TRBV7-2 with TRBJ2-1, with a tentative D call TRBD2 (7 bases). Trimming left V 0 bases short and J 2 bases short, with 8 bases between. Germline CDR1 SGHTA, CDR2 FQGNSA. CDR3 size: 15 residues. Written as DNA, the CDR3 is TGTGCCAGCAGCTTAGCGGGGGGGCCCTACAATGAGCAGTTCTTC. The encoded protein is CASSLAGGPYNEQFF.